This TCR beta chain was sequenced in a study of blood T cell repertoires in COVID-19. The wider study: Samples taken during acute and convalescent COVID-19 were collected in the United States, Italy and Spain. T cells, B-cell-depleted T cells, or PBMCs provided the cDNA or gDNA that served as material.

This clone was seen a handful of times. The CDR3 is made up of 17 amino acids. V gave up 3 bases and J gave up 0 bases, with 15 bases separating them. Looked up from germline, CDR1 is KGHSH and CDR2 is LQKENI. During active infection, Seattle patients enrolled and were then monitored through disease. Authors' processing steps: Amplified reference gene primers provided the basis for estimating nucleated cell counts. Generated by immunoSEQ multiplex PCR, the TCRdb table keeps only in-frame clones and is missing some. From that table come the V and J calls and clone size; the DNA was used to work out D and trimming. Seen here are about 210,000 clones, around 80% observed once, and the top ten hold over 6.5%.

The clonotype originates from a woman older than 75 with COVID-19, enrolled during active disease. This rearrangement joins TRBV18 to TRBJ1-3; no reliable D call. The sample consisted of peripheral blood. The CDR3 here is CASSPTGLSYSGNTIYF. The CDR3 region has the DNA TGTGCCAGCTCACCTACCGGTCTCTCTTACTCTGGAAACACCATATATTTT.